This entry lists 21 T cell receptor beta chains sequenced from one sample in a study of blood T cell repertoires in COVID-19. Repertoires were generated with immunoSEQ multiplex PCR, while TCRdb's copy carries only in-frame clones and drops some. The table has 65,000 to 70,000 clones, about four fifths seen once. The specimen sequenced was peripheral blood. The receptors come from a woman in her sixties with acute or convalescent COVID-19.

The rearrangement joins TRBV10-3 to TRBJ1-1; D gene unclear. The germline CDR1 and CDR2 sequences are ENHRY and SYGVKD. V shed 7 bases and J shed 1 base, with 10 bases lying between them. The CDR3 has 13 amino acids. This CDR3 reads CAIKALGNTEAFF. The CDR3 bases are TGTGCCATCAAGGCCCTAGGGAACACTGAAGCTTTCTTT.

The chain carries TRBV7-2 and TRBJ2-3, with 11 bases aligning to TRBD2. Looked up from germline, CDR1 is SGHTA and CDR2 is FQGNSA. The CDR3 length is 15 residues. Unmatched junction bases numbered 5, after V lost 5 bases and J lost 4 bases. CDR3 DNA sequence: TGTGCCAGCAGCCCATATAGCGGGGGGGCAGATACGCAGTATTTT. It translates to CASSPYSGGADTQYF.

This clone has just a few counts. The chain has TRBV6-4 and TRBJ1-5; possible D gene TRBD1, 6 bases. The germline V gene has CDR1 MRHNA and CDR2 SNTAGT. V was shortened by 6 bases and J by 4 bases, with 10 bases between the two germline ends. The CDR3 extends over 13 amino acids. The CDR3 spells CASSSRGNQPQHF. In DNA form, the CDR3 reads TGTGCCAGCAGCAGCAGGGGTAATCAGCCCCAGCATTTT.

The V gene is TRBV28, the J gene TRBJ2-1, with TRBD2 matching 8 bases. Germline CDR1 is MDHEN and CDR2 is SYDVKM. The CDR3 extends over 13 amino acids. V lost 3 bases and J lost 10; bases outside the gene matches: 5. Here the CDR3 reads CASSFSGGWEQFF. CDR3 bases: TGTGCCAGCAGTTTCAGCGGGGGCTGGGAGCAGTTCTTC.

The chain employs TRBV5-1 and TRBJ2-3, with 10 bases matching TRBD2. CDR1 SGHRS and CDR2 YFSETQ come from the germline V gene. Trimming at V came to 4 bases and at J to 2 bases, leaving 7 bases not matched to a gene. The CDR3 length is 16 residues. The CDR3 DNA is TGCGCCAGCAGCCGTGGACTAGCGGCGATCACAGATACGCAGTATTTT. It encodes CASSRGLAAITDTQYF.

The gene calls are TRBV5-5 and TRBJ2-1; D is perhaps TRBD1 (6 bases). The V end lost 2 bases, the J end lost 0 bases, and 9 bases lay between the germline ends. The CDR3 is made up of 15 amino acids. From germline, CDR1 is SGHKS and CDR2 YYEKEE (reference sequence). The CDR3 is CASSLQGSSYNEQFF. The DNA of the CDR3 is TGTGCCAGCAGCTTACAGGGAAGCTCCTACAATGAGCAGTTCTTC.

This chain links TRBV5-1 with TRBJ1-3, with a tentative D call TRBD1 (6 bases). The CDR3 contains 14 residues. Trimming cost V 5 bases and J 2 bases, with 11 bases left between them. Germline V CDR1 and CDR2: SGHRS, YFSETQ. The CDR3 nucleotides are TGCGCCAGCAGGGGGGCCCTCGCTGGAAACACCATATATTTT. This translates into CASRGALAGNTIYF.

This chain uses TRBV7-9 with TRBJ2-1; weak D call: TRBD2 (5 bases). Per the germline V gene, CDR1 is SEHNR and CDR2 is FQNEAQ (reference sequence). V shed 6 bases and J shed 13 bases, with 22 bases lying between them. This CDR3 contains 14 residues. CDR3 sequence (DNA): TGTGCCAGCAGTCCGGCGGTGGCCCTAGCTTTTCAGTTCTTC. Protein product: CASSPAVALAFQFF.

This clone has just one count. The rearrangement uses TRBV7-3 and TRBJ2-3; 8 bases match TRBD2. V lost 1 base, J lost 4 bases, and 4 bases stayed unmatched. The length of the CDR3 is 15 residues. The germline gives CDR1 SGHTA, CDR2 FQGTGA. CDR3 region: CASSLSSGVADTQYF. The CDR3 nucleotides are TGTGCCAGCAGCTTAAGTAGCGGGGTGGCAGATACGCAGTATTTT.

The V gene is TRBV7-9, the J gene TRBJ1-4; D unclear. Germline assignment: CDR1 SEHNR and CDR2 FQNEAQ (reference sequence). V lost 7 bases to trimming and J lost 5 bases, with 11 bases between them. The CDR3 runs to 13 residues. This chain's CDR3 is CASNGLVNEKLFF. The CDR3 coding sequence is TGTGCCAGCAACGGACTGGTAAATGAAAAACTGTTTTTT.

The chain uses TRBV5-8 and TRBJ1-2; 8 bases line up with TRBD1. Trimming took 0 bases from V and 8 from J; bases not matched to a gene: 9. This CDR3 spans 15 amino acids. CDR1 and CDR2 from the germline V gene are SGHTS and YDEGEE. CDR3 loop: CASSLDSRGLFGYTF. Here the CDR3 DNA reads TGTGCCAGCAGCTTGGATAGCAGGGGGCTTTTCGGCTACACCTTC.

The rearrangement links TRBV28 to TRBJ2-5; 13 nucleotides match TRBD2. From germline, CDR1 is MDHEN and CDR2 SYDVKM. The CDR3 sequence is 15 residues long. Trimming took 5 bases from V and 1 from J; bases not matched to a gene: 1. CDR3 protein: CASSRTSGGQETQYF. The DNA for the CDR3 is TGTGCCAGCAGTAGGACTAGCGGGGGCCAAGAGACCCAGTACTTC.

The genes are TRBV6-5 and TRBJ2-2; 10 bases line up with TRBD2. Germline CDR1 MNHEY, CDR2 SVGAGI. Germline trimming cut 6 bases from V and 5 bases from J; bases unmatched to any gene: 3. CDR3 length equals 14 residues. CDR3 sequence reads: CASSRGLATGELFF. The DNA of the CDR3 is TGTGCCAGCAGCCGGGGACTAGCGACCGGGGAGCTGTTTTTT.

V usage is TRBV7-2 and J usage is TRBJ1-3; D call uncertain. The CDR3 contains 14 residues. V lost 4 bases and J 0 bases, leaving 7 bases between the germline ends. Per germline, CDR1 SGHTA and CDR2 FQGNSA. CDR3 loop: CASSSSFSGNTIYF. CDR3 nucleotide sequence: TGTGCCAGCAGCTCCAGTTTCTCTGGAAACACCATATATTTT.

This clone was seen a few times. The chain uses TRBV2 and TRBJ1-1; no clear D. The CDR3 runs to 13 residues. CDR1 and CDR2 from the germline V gene are SNHLY and FYNNEI. V shed 9 bases and J shed 1 base, with 12 bases lying between them. The CDR3 region is CASNQVPNTEAFF. For the CDR3, the DNA is TGTGCCAGTAACCAGGTGCCGAACACTGAAGCTTTCTTT.

The V gene is TRBV9, the J gene TRBJ2-7, with 7 bases that match TRBD1. The CDR3 has 15 amino acids. V lost 4 bases and J lost 5; bases outside the gene matches: 12. Germline V lookup: CDR1 SGDLS, CDR2 YYNGEE. The CDR3 loop reads CASSTRQGRTDEQYF. For the CDR3, the DNA is TGTGCCAGCAGCACCCGACAGGGTCGGACGGACGAGCAGTACTTC.

The chain is built from TRBV18 and TRBJ1-3; D gene uncertain. V lost 2 bases and J lost 0, with 14 bases in between. This CDR3 is built from 17 residues. Germline values: CDR1 KGHSH, CDR2 LQKENI. The CDR3 sequence: CASSPILGPSSGNTIYF. CDR3 in DNA: TGTGCCAGCTCACCAATCCTGGGCCCGAGCTCTGGAAACACCATATATTTT.

The chain uses TRBV19 and TRBJ2-7; possibly TRBD1 for D (5 bases). Germline V gene data show CDR1 as LNHDA and CDR2 as SQIVND (reference sequence). There are 13 residues in the CDR3. Trimming took 3 bases from V and 6 from J, leaving 12 bases between them. The CDR3 DNA is TGTGCCAGTAGTATGAGCAGGGATCGCGAGCAGTACTTC. Protein sequence: CASSMSRDREQYF.

This rearrangement joins TRBV11-1 to TRBJ2-7; TRBD1 aligns across 11 bases. The V and J ends lost 4 bases and 5 bases, in that order; junction bases with no gene match: 4. The CDR3 spans 14 residues. The germline V gene has CDR1 SGHAT and CDR2 FQDESV (reference sequence). Here the CDR3 DNA reads TGTGCCAGCAGCTCAAGGACAGGGGGCAACGAGCAGTACTTC. Protein product: CASSSRTGGNEQYF.

This chain connects TRBV12-3 or TRBV12-4 to TRBJ2-3, with D possibly matching TRBD2 (5 bases). The CDR3 contains 13 residues. The V end lost 6 bases, the J end lost 6 bases, and 13 bases lay between the germline ends. CDR3: CASRSPVADTQYF. CDR3 coding DNA: TGTGCCAGCAGGTCTCCGGTAGCGGATACGCAGTATTTT.

The chain is built from TRBV7-2 and TRBJ1-3; 7 bases agree with TRBD1. V was pared by 2 bases and J by 9 bases, with 10 bases of the junction left unmatched. In germline, CDR1 is SGHTA, CDR2 FQGNSA. CDR3 length equals 15 residues. CDR3 sequence (DNA): TGTGCCAGCAGCTTAACTGACAGGGCGCCAACCACCATATATTTT. It encodes CASSLTDRAPTTIYF.